One sample yielded the 32 T cell receptor beta chains listed below, sequenced in a study of CD8 T cells in ankylosing spondylitis (dated 2017 in TCRdb). Libraries were built with 5' RACE. The reads were generated on an Illumina HiSeq 2500. TCRdb itself trimmed the public reads at Q25 with fastp, ran MiXCR and retained productive beta chains. Every entry covers one CDR3 protein and lists the most common genes and DNA from its rows. The sample yields hundreds of thousands of distinct CDR3 sequences; approximately 24% were counted once. Of the sample, 5% to 7.5% falls within the top ten clones. The sequenced material came from blood, either unsorted or a sorted T cell fraction (not recorded which). The receptors derive from a male donor with ankylosing spondylitis or in good health (not recorded which).

This clonotype occurred once. The chain recombines TRBV15 with TRBJ1-1; perhaps TRBD1 as D (6 bases). Germline loops: CDR1 LNHNV, CDR2 YYDKDF (reference sequence). This CDR3 contains 14 residues. The ends were cut back, 2 bases at V and 4 bases at J, with 11 bases in the middle. The CDR3 spells CATSRPGGGTEAFF. CDR3 bases: TGTGCCACCAGCAGACCCGGAGGGGGCACTGAAGCTTTCTTT.

Details on this clonotype: This clone may be a read error of a much larger clone one base away. This rearrangement joins TRBV5-8 to TRBJ1-2; 10 nucleotides agree with TRBD1. Germline lookup yields CDR1 SGHTS and CDR2 YDEGEE. V shed 4 bases and J 9 bases; nucleotides not matched to a gene: 6. CDR3 size: 13 residues. CDR3 amino acids: CASSQGQGKSYTF. The CDR3 region has the DNA TGTGCCAGCAGCCAGGGACAGGGGAAGAGCTACACCTTC.

This clonotype appeared a single time. The gene calls are TRBV6-5 and TRBJ1-1; no clear D gene. The CDR3 loop spans 14 amino acids. In germline, CDR1 is MNHEY, CDR2 SVGAGI. V dropped 2 bases and J dropped 7 bases, with 14 bases sitting between them. The CDR3 DNA is TGTGCCAGCAGTTACCAACCGACCCGGAGTGAAGCTTTCTTT. Encoded protein: CASSYQPTRSEAFF.

This clonotype was counted a few times. V gene TRBV12-3 or TRBV12-4 combines with J gene TRBJ2-6; tentatively, D is TRBD2 (5 bases). The CDR3 length is 18 residues. V lost 6 bases and J 0 bases, leaving 18 bases between the germline ends. The CDR3 coding sequence is TGTGCCAGCAGCTGGGGTAGCGCCACGAGCTCTGGGGCCAACGTCCTGACTTTC. This gives the protein CASSWGSATSSGANVLTF.

This clonotype was counted only a few times. This chain links TRBV29-1 with TRBJ2-1; D unclear. Germline V gene sequence: CDR1 SQVTM, CDR2 ANQGSEA. The CDR3 totals 12 residues. Trimming took off 4 bases at V and 12 bases at J, with 16 bases between the two ends. The chain's CDR3 is CSVADRQLTQFF. The CDR3 nucleotides read TGCAGCGTTGCCGACCGACAATTAACGCAGTTCTTC.

This clonotype was observed a few times. J is TRBJ2-7 and V is TRBV6-5, with 9 bases matching TRBD1. The CDR3 extends over 15 amino acids. Germline lookup yields CDR1 MNHEY and CDR2 SVGAGI. V was clipped by 2 bases and J by 5 bases; unmatched bases: 7. The CDR3 protein is CASSYPGTGLHEQYF. As DNA, the CDR3 is TGTGCCAGCAGTTACCCCGGGACAGGGTTGCACGAGCAGTACTTC.

This clonotype showed up just a few times. The chain employs TRBV29-1 and TRBJ2-1; TRBD2 aligns across 14 bases. The germline gives CDR1 SQVTM, CDR2 ANQGSEA. The CDR3 totals 17 residues. Trimming removed 4 bases from V and 0 bases from J; junction bases left unmatched: 5. The CDR3 region has the DNA TGCAGCGTTGCAGGGACTAGCGGGAGCCCCTCCTACAATGAGCAGTTCTTC. Residues: CSVAGTSGSPSYNEQFF.

The sample holds a few counts of this clonotype. CDR3 sequence reads: CSAGSGRAYEQYF. CDR3 sequence (DNA): TGCAGTGCTGGTAGCGGGAGGGCCTACGAGCAGTACTTC. The genes are TRBV20-1 and TRBJ2-7; 11 nucleotides line up with TRBD2. The CDR3 is 13 amino acids. Germline V gene lookup returns CDR1 DFQATT and CDR2 SNEGSKA (reference sequence). The trim removed 5 bases at V and 2 bases at J, leaving 2 bases unmatched.

The chain links TRBV29-1 to TRBJ2-1; 7 nucleotides align to TRBD1. Trimming cost V 5 bases and J 9 bases; bases outside gene matches: 4. The CDR3 totals 11 residues. CDR1 SQVTM and CDR2 ANQGSEA come from the germline V gene. In DNA form, the CDR3 reads TGCAGCGTTTTAGGGGGCACTGAGCAGTTCTTC. It codes for CSVLGGTEQFF.

This clonotype showed up just a few times. This rearrangement joins TRBV29-1 to TRBJ2-3; 9 nucleotides match TRBD1. The CDR3 covers 15 residues. The trim removed 6 bases at V and 2 bases at J, leaving 9 bases unmatched. CDR1 SQVTM and CDR2 ANQGSEA come from the germline V gene. The CDR3 region has the DNA TGCAGCGTCCTCAGAAACAGGGGGCCCACAGATACGCAGTATTTT. It yields the protein CSVLRNRGPTDTQYF.

At least ten counts were recorded for this clonotype. V usage is TRBV5-5 and J usage is TRBJ2-3; TRBD1 might be the D (5 bases). The length of the CDR3 is 14 residues. Between the trimmed V and J ends, which lost 0 bases and 4 bases, there was a span of 9 bases. CDR1 and CDR2 from the germline V gene are SGHKS and YYEKEE (reference sequence). The CDR3 region is CASSLEWGADTQYF. Here the CDR3 DNA reads TGTGCCAGCAGCTTGGAATGGGGCGCAGATACGCAGTATTTT.

This clonotype was recorded at least ten times. The rearrangement uses TRBV20-1 and TRBJ2-3; the D gene could be TRBD1 or TRBD2 (7 bases each). Trimming left V 6 bases short and J 2 bases short, with 15 bases between. In germline, CDR1 is DFQATT, CDR2 SNEGSKA (reference sequence). CDR3 length equals 14 residues. The CDR3 DNA follows: TGCAGTGCAGCAGGGGGGGGAGTCACAGATACGCAGTATTTT. Translation gives CSAAGGGVTDTQYF.

The rearrangement joins TRBV12-3 or TRBV12-4 to TRBJ2-2; unclear D gene. This CDR3 is built from 13 residues. Trimming cost V 3 bases and J 11 bases, with 13 bases left between them. The chain's CDR3 is CASSLTLKGELFF. DNA of the CDR3: TGTGCCAGCAGTTTGACCCTAAAGGGCGAGCTGTTTTTT.

This clonotype has a handful of counts. The V and J genes are TRBV5-1 and TRBJ1-5; D remains unclear. Between the trimmed V and J ends, which lost 8 bases and 3 bases, there was a span of 6 bases. The CDR3 extends over 11 amino acids. Per germline, CDR1 SGHRS and CDR2 YFSETQ. The CDR3 coding sequence is TGCGCCAGGGAAGACAATCAGCCCCAGCATTTT. This sequence encodes CAREDNQPQHF.

As regards this clonotype: This sequence may be a read error, since a much larger clone differs from it by one base. The rearrangement links TRBV4-1 to TRBJ2-3, with D hard to call. This CDR3 spans 13 amino acids. The germline V gene has CDR1 MGHRA and CDR2 YSYEKL. The CDR3, as DNA: TGCGCCAGCATCCAAGAAGCAGGAGATACGCAGTATTTT. This translates into CASIQEAGDTQYF.

This clonotype appeared many times. The chain uses TRBV14 and TRBJ2-1; possible D gene TRBD1, 6 bases. Trimming shortened V by 2 bases and J by 9 bases, and 17 bases separated the two germline ends. CDR1 is SGHDN, CDR2 FVKESK, per germline. The CDR3 runs to 15 residues. DNA for the CDR3: TGTGCCAGCAGCCAACAGGGGCTCCATGCCGGTGAGCAGTTCTTC. It translates to CASSQQGLHAGEQFF.

This clonotype was counted only a few times. The chain joins TRBV11-3 to TRBJ2-7; D is unclear. The CDR3 length is 13 residues. Germline V lookup: CDR1 SGHNT, CDR2 YENEEA. Trimming removed 4 bases at V and 6 bases at J, with 13 bases between. The CDR3 bases are TGTGCCAGCAGCTCCGATTCCTGGCGCGAGCAGTACTTC. This sequence encodes CASSSDSWREQYF.

This clonotype was seen at least ten times. The chain recombines TRBV20-1 with TRBJ2-5; D is uncertain. Germline V gives CDR1 DFQATT, CDR2 SNEGSKA (reference sequence). The CDR3 runs to 14 residues. Trimming stripped 5 bases from V and 2 bases from J, with 15 bases between. In nucleotides, the CDR3 is TGCAGTGCTTCTACTCGTGCGTTTCAAGAGACCCAGTACTTC. Residues: CSASTRAFQETQYF.

This clonotype was observed a handful of times. The J gene is TRBJ1-2, the V gene TRBV29-1; tentatively, D is TRBD1 (6 bases). The CDR3 is 14 amino acids. The V gene lost 0 bases and the J gene lost 4 bases, with 12 bases spanning the gap. Germline CDR1 SQVTM, CDR2 ANQGSEA. The CDR3 sequence: CSVEDQDRPYGYTF. CDR3 DNA: TGCAGCGTTGAAGATCAAGACAGGCCCTATGGCTACACCTTC.

This sequence joins TRBV12-3 or TRBV12-4 and TRBJ2-5; D gene ambiguous. The CDR3 length is 13 residues. The V end was cut by 5 bases, the J end by 5 bases, with 12 bases between. The CDR3 region has the DNA TGTGCCAGCAGTGCGACCCACCTGGAGACCCAGTACTTC. Its protein is CASSATHLETQYF.

This clonotype was seen only a few times. J is TRBJ2-3 and V is TRBV20-1, with a tentative D call TRBD2 (5 bases). The V gene's germline CDR1 is DFQATT and CDR2 SNEGSKA (reference sequence). The CDR3 contains 16 residues. The ends were cut back, 3 bases at V and 2 bases at J, with 18 bases in the middle. CDR3 residues: CSASLFSARLTDTQYF. The CDR3 coding sequence is TGCAGTGCTAGCCTGTTTAGCGCCCGCCTCACAGATACGCAGTATTTT.

The chain is built from TRBV5-1 and TRBJ2-2; no clear D gene. V lost 4 bases and J 6 bases, leaving 13 bases between the germline ends. CDR1 SGHRS and CDR2 YFSETQ come from the germline V gene. The length of the CDR3 is 14 residues. CDR3 DNA: TGCGCCAGCAGCCCGACCATGTTCGCCGGGGAGCTGTTTTTT. Its translation is CASSPTMFAGELFF.

This clonotype was observed a few times. The rearrangement links TRBV6-2 or TRBV6-3 to TRBJ2-5; D gene unclear. Trimming took 3 bases from V and 5 from J, leaving 16 bases between them. The CDR3 sequence is 15 residues long. Germline V gene lookup returns CDR1 MNHEY and CDR2 SVGEGT. CDR3 DNA: TGTGCCAGCAGTTATGACGGCTCCAAAGGGGAGACCCAGTACTTC. Protein: CASSYDGSKGETQYF.

This clonotype appeared once. The chain has TRBV7-2 and TRBJ2-7, with 13 nucleotides matching TRBD2. Trimming cost V 4 bases and J 4 bases; bases outside gene matches: 7. Germline CDR1 is SGHTA and CDR2 is FQGNSA. This CDR3 spans 16 amino acids. The CDR3 region has the DNA TGTGCCAGCAGCTCTTGGACTAGCGGGAGTGGGTACGAGCAGTACTTC. This gives the protein CASSSWTSGSGYEQYF.

This chain uses TRBV20-1 with TRBJ2-7; possible D gene TRBD1, 6 bases. Trimming shortened V by 7 bases and J by 7 bases, and 17 bases separated the two germline ends. This CDR3 has 12 amino acids. CDR1 and CDR2 (germline): DFQATT, SNEGSKA (reference sequence). The CDR3 DNA is TGCAGTGGAGACAGGACAGCCGGGGAGCAGTACTTC. Its translation: CSGDRTAGEQYF.

The sample holds many counts of this clonotype. The chain couples TRBV28 to TRBJ1-6; D unclear. Germline loops: CDR1 MDHEN, CDR2 SYDVKM. With 5 bases removed from V and 0 bases from J, the gap between germline ends came to 11 bases. The CDR3 consists of 16 residues. This CDR3 is CASSPRPSSYNSPLHF. The CDR3 coding sequence is TGTGCCAGCAGTCCTCGACCGAGCTCCTATAATTCACCCCTCCACTTT.

Ten or more counts support this clonotype. The chain has TRBV29-1 and TRBJ2-5, with D possibly matching TRBD2 (6 bases). CDR1 is SQVTM and CDR2 is ANQGSEA in the germline V gene. Deletions cut 7 bases from V and 5 bases from J, with 14 bases between. The CDR3 sequence is 12 residues long. CDR3 region: CSAASVRETQYF. CDR3 bases: TGCAGCGCCGCTAGCGTTAGGGAGACCCAGTACTTC.

At least ten counts were recorded for this clonotype. The chain uses TRBV24-1 and TRBJ1-5; D call uncertain. Germline lookup yields CDR1 KGHDR and CDR2 SFDVKD. The V and J ends lost 3 bases and 2 bases respectively, with 10 bases between them. The CDR3 spans 15 residues. Here the CDR3 reads CATSDRLSGNQPQHF. CDR3 sequence (DNA): TGTGCCACCAGTGATCGGCTATCCGGCAATCAGCCCCAGCATTTT.

V usage is TRBV29-1 and J usage is TRBJ2-5; D is undetermined. The CDR3 is 11 amino acids. V lost 1 base to trimming and J lost 6 bases, with 6 bases between them. The germline V gene has CDR1 SQVTM and CDR2 ANQGSEA. CDR3 region: CSVEAEKTQYF. The CDR3 DNA is TGCAGCGTTGAAGCGGAAAAGACCCAGTACTTC. The whole variable domain, remainder taken from reference TRBV29-1 and TRBJ2-5, is SAVISQKPSRDICQRGTSLTIQCQVDSQVTMMFWYRQQPGQSLTLIATANQGSEATYESGFVIDKFPISRPNLTFSTLTVSNMSPEDSSIYLCSVEAEKTQYFGPGTRLLVL.

As concerns this clonotype: One end of the junction does not line up with germline, which may come from a read error. The chain uses TRBV11-2 and TRBJ2-3; D remains ambiguous. CDR1 is SGHAT, CDR2 FQNNGV, per germline. The CDR3 is 18 residues long. Here the CDR3 DNA reads TGTGCCAGCAGCTTAAACAGAAATTACCCCACAATCACAGATTCGCAGTATTTT. Its translation: CASSLNRNYPTITDSQYF.

This clonotype was detected a few times. The chain couples TRBV29-1 to TRBJ2-1; tentative D call: TRBD1 (5 bases). The CDR3 loop spans 11 amino acids. The germline CDR1 and CDR2 sequences are SQVTM and ANQGSEA. Trimming shortened V by 4 bases and J by 10 bases, and 11 bases separated the two germline ends. CDR3 region: CSVGGQYEQFF. CDR3 in DNA: TGCAGCGTTGGAGGACAATACGAGCAGTTCTTC.

This clonotype was counted between two and nine times. The rearrangement links TRBV3-1 to TRBJ2-7; no clear D. Germline CDR1 reads LGHDT; CDR2 reads YNNKEL (reference sequence). There are 14 residues in the CDR3. The V and J ends lost 1 base and 0 bases respectively, with 7 bases between them. CDR3 bases: TGTGCCAGCAGCCAAGCCTACAGCTCCTACGAGCAGTACTTC. It codes for CASSQAYSSYEQYF.